This is a list of T cell receptor beta chains from one sample in a study of blood T cell repertoires in COVID-19. Sequencing used immunoSEQ multiplex PCR; TCRdb keeps in-frame clones, though not all of them. Here the sample spans more than 85,000 clones, around 90% being singletons. Sequencing was carried out using peripheral blood. All receptors come from an older man with acute or convalescent COVID-19. The CDR3 runs from the conserved cysteine through the conserved F or W. D genes are given only for firm matches. Only some rows state a clone size, as once, few, many or a class for expanded clones.

>-|TRBV5-1|TRBD1|TRBJ1-2|14
CASSLTGVDYGYTF
TGCGCCAGCAGCTTGACAGGGGTCGACTATGGCTACACCTTC
>-|TRBV5-1|-|TRBJ1-3|14
CASSLSVTGNTIYF
TGCGCCAGCAGCTTATCGGTCACTGGAAACACCATATATTTT
>-|TRBV21-1|-|TRBJ2-7|13
CASSKDITYEQYF
TGTGCCAGCAGCAAGGACATAACCTACGAGCAGTACTTC
>-|TRBV19|-|TRBJ2-3|15
CASSIRLDPTDTQYF
TGTGCCAGTAGTATTCGACTCGACCCCACAGATACGCAGTATTTT
>-|TRBV28|-|TRBJ2-6|15
CASSATWTGANVLTF
TGTGCCAGCAGTGCGACATGGACTGGGGCCAACGTCCTGACTTTC
>few|TRBV6-2/TRBV6-3|-|TRBJ1-5|15
CASSYGGWSNQPQHF
TGTGCCAGCAGTTACGGAGGTTGGAGCAATCAGCCCCAGCATTTT
>once|TRBV10-2|TRBD1|TRBJ2-5|14
CASSEGTDQETQYF
TGCGCCAGCAGTGAGGGGACAGACCAAGAGACCCAGTACTTC
>once|TRBV6-5|TRBD1|TRBJ1-5|15
CASSYSEAGGQPQHF
TGTGCCAGCAGTTACTCGGAGGCAGGGGGACAGCCCCAGCATTTT
>-|TRBV21-1|-|TRBJ1-1|14
CAQLLRDTDTEAFF
TGTGCCCAACTTCTCCGGGATACGGACACTGAAGCTTTCTTT
>once|TRBV4-1|-|TRBJ1-6|16
CASSQDGGNPHSLLHF
TGCGCCAGCAGCCAAGATGGAGGTAATCCCCATTCACTCCTCCACTTT
>-|TRBV3-1/TRBV3-2|TRBD1|TRBJ1-2|16
CASSPTGQGGNYGYTF
TGTGCCAGCAGCCCAACAGGACAGGGGGGAAACTATGGCTACACCTTC
>-|TRBV6-4|TRBD1|TRBJ1-3|14
CASSGDRDGNTIYF
TGTGCCAGCAGTGGAGACAGGGATGGAAACACCATATATTTT
>-|TRBV9|-|TRBJ2-3|19
CASSVRTLRTLRPTDTQYF
TGTGCCAGCAGCGTGAGGACTCTCCGAACCCTGAGGCCGACAGATACGCAGTATTTT
>-|TRBV7-2|TRBD1|TRBJ2-6|17
CASAGTGQRTGANVLTF
TGTGCCAGCGCAGGGACAGGACAACGTACTGGGGCCAACGTCCTGACTTTC
>-|TRBV5-1|-|TRBJ2-5|13
CASSLSYKETQYF
TGCGCCAGCAGCTTGAGCTATAAAGAGACCCAGTACTTC
>once|TRBV7-2|TRBD2|TRBJ2-1|16
CASSFYGSGGYNEQFF
TGTGCCAGCAGCTTTTATGGTAGCGGGGGGTACAATGAGCAGTTCTTC
>many|TRBV7-8|-|TRBJ1-3|17
CASSPYRVVPPGNTIYF
TGTGCCAGCAGCCCTTACAGGGTGGTACCTCCTGGAAACACCATATATTTT
>-|TRBV28|-|TRBJ1-2|13
CATPASGRSGYTF
TGTGCCACTCCAGCTTCAGGGCGCTCTGGCTACACCTTC
>-|TRBV18|TRBD1|TRBJ2-7|16
CASSPARGQGSYEQYF
TGTGCCAGCTCACCCGCCCGGGGACAGGGTTCCTACGAGCAGTACTTC
>-|TRBV19|TRBD1|TRBJ2-7|14
CASTWDSGSREQYF
TGTGCCAGTACCTGGGACAGTGGTTCCCGCGAGCAGTACTTC
>once|TRBV15|TRBD2|TRBJ2-3|18
CATSAGGLAGALTDTQYF
TGTGCCACCAGCGCCGGAGGACTAGCGGGGGCTCTCACAGATACGCAGTATTTT
>-|TRBV6-5|TRBD1|TRBJ1-1|13
CASRGTGVTEAFF
TGTGCCAGCAGAGGGACAGGGGTCACTGAAGCTTTCTTT
>once|TRBV5-1|-|TRBJ1-3|17
CASSLEFRGRSGNTIYF
TGCGCCAGCAGCTTGGAATTCAGGGGACGGTCTGGAAACACCATATATTTT
>-|TRBV10-3|TRBD2|TRBJ2-5|15
CAISAASGGAETQYF
TGTGCCATCAGTGCGGCTAGCGGGGGGGCTGAGACCCAGTACTTC
>-|TRBV5-4|TRBD2|TRBJ2-3|15
CASSLPGLAKDTQYF
TGTGCCAGCAGCTTACCGGGACTAGCGAAAGATACGCAGTATTTT
>-|TRBV5-1|TRBD2|TRBJ2-2|17
CASNGAGGSRRTGELFF
TGCGCCAGCAATGGTGCGGGGGGGTCCCGAAGGACCGGGGAGCTGTTTTTT
>-|TRBV19|TRBD1|TRBJ1-2|13
CASNPRQGYGYTF
TGTGCCAGTAACCCAAGACAGGGGTACGGCTACACCTTC